The clone carrying this T cell receptor beta chain was seen just once. The antigen remains unidentified. The source of the sample is a study of T cell responses to AZD1222 COVID-19 vaccine. General study findings and limits: Spike-specific TCRs gained breadth and depth after people received two AZD1222 doses. Reportedly, nearly half of unique spike TCRs recognized epitopes outside B.1.351/B.1.1.7 mutations. There were repertoire samples only from the period after the peak T cell response.

This CDR3 contains 15 residues. Produced via immunoSEQ multiplex PCR; TCRdb's table is partial and in-frame only. This sample has 130,000 to 150,000 clones, with 70% to 90% found just once. The source is an adult in good health. The sequenced sample was peripheral blood, obtained on day 0 of AZD1222 vaccination. The chain combines TRBV21-1 with TRBJ1-2. TRBV21-1 is a listed pseudogene. The CDR3 DNA reads TGTGCCAGCAGCATTGGGGAGAGAACTAACTATGGCTACACCTTC. Translation: CASSIGERTNYGYTF.